The source of this T cell receptor beta chain is a study of shared clonotypes between healthy human individuals. Background on the study: Sampling drew on donors who were a couple of women and a few men aged 18 to 49.

CDR3 length equals 14 residues. Germline V gene lookup returns CDR1 MNHEY and CDR2 SVGAGI. The ends were cut back, 0 bases at V and 0 bases at J, with 5 bases in the middle. A note on this clone: Its antigen is currently unknown. The identical CDR3 is also encoded by other nucleotide sequences in the sample.

The naive CD8 population came from CD45RO-negative cells selected for CCR7, without terminally differentiated effector memory CD45RA+ cells. Study conclusions and caveats: Memory subsets had estimated richness that was generally smaller than that of naive subsets.

Sequencing was performed with immunoSEQ multiplex PCR; in TCRdb, only in-frame clones are kept and a portion is missing. Among about 2.1 million clones listed, around 93% were seen once. Specimen: naive CD8+ T cells from PBMCs. V gene TRBV6-5 combines with J gene TRBJ1-2; the D is unclear. This TCR came from a man aged 18-30 years in good health. Some clones in this sample may be carry-over from other donors' samples. CDR3 loop: CASSYSSSNYGYTF. The CDR3 DNA reads as TGTGCCAGCAGTTACTCGTCATCTAACTATGGCTACACCTTC.